Detailed here is one T cell receptor beta chain. The sample originates from a study of blood T cells in healthy people across ages. The use of a sample-barcoded 5' primer and a J-beta primer mix characterized a second PCR of roughly 6 to 11 cycles. One entry per CDR3 protein results from TCRdb running MiXCR on the 5' RACE reads. The table records hundreds of thousands of distinct CDR3 sequences, 40% to 45% of them present only once. The sequencing input was blood. The clonotype comes from an older man in good health.

CDR3 bases: TGTGCCAGCAGTGATAGGTCAAGAAATCAGCCCCAGCATTTT. This sequence encodes CASSDRSRNQPQHF. This sequence joins TRBV6-1 and TRBJ1-5; D ambiguous. Deletions cut 3 bases from V and 4 bases from J, with 10 bases between. There are 14 residues in the CDR3. CDR1 is MNHNS, CDR2 SASEGT, per germline.